The clone carrying this T cell receptor (beta chain) has just one count. Its target is not known. Clones were sequenced by immunoSEQ multiplex PCR, and TCRdb holds only the in-frame ones, with some missing. The repertoire holds approximately 1.5 million clones, roughly 98.5% seen once, with over 0.3% in the top ten. This record comes from a study of shared clonotypes between healthy human individuals. Study background: Those who served as donors were a couple of women and a few men between the ages of 18 and 49. Each donor's CD8 memory used one plate, CD8 naive two, each CD4 subset three.

The study, taken as a whole, reports: Lower generation probabilities were found for non-shared clonotypes than for those shared by all four donors.

The CDR3 totals 15 residues. The V gene's germline CDR1 is SGHTA and CDR2 FQGNSA. V was clipped by 4 bases and J by 5 bases; unmatched bases: 3. Donors comprised only Caucasian adults living in Nashville, Tennessee. Specimen: naive CD4+ T cells sorted from blood. The subset is: CD45RA+ positively selected. The source is a man aged 30 to 39 in good health. The chain has TRBV7-2 and TRBJ2-1; 12 nucleotides line up with TRBD2. The CDR3 bases are TGTGCCAGCAGCTGGGGACTAGCGGGTAACAATGAGCAGTTCTTC. Residues: CASSWGLAGNNEQFF.